This T cell receptor beta chain appears in the sequencing data of a study of cytomegalovirus exposure and HLA in healthy donors. Study-level results: Generally TCR sequences proved uncommon, though certain public TCRs appeared in numerous donors.

The germline CDR1 and CDR2 sequences are KGHSH and LQKENI. V was trimmed by 3 bases and J by 2 bases, leaving 7 bases between them. This CDR3 contains 13 residues. Points on this clone: Antigen specificity is unknown.

The PCR had 60 Vbeta and 13 Jbeta primers. Here immunoSEQ multiplex PCR was the method, and the copy in TCRdb shows in-frame clones only, minus some. Counted here are 250,000 to 350,000 clones, around 66% occurring once; the ten biggest clones make up 2% to 2.5%. The sample was PBMCs. The origin of this receptor is a female donor in good health and CMV-seronegative. This sequence joins TRBV18 and TRBJ1-1; no clear D gene. The DNA for the CDR3 is TGTGCCAGCTCACCGAGGGCTAACACTGAAGCTTTCTTT. Translation gives CASSPRANTEAFF.